This T cell receptor beta chain was identified in a study of siplizumab effects on memory and regulatory T cells. Study-level points and caveats: The alloresponse seemed to draw substantially on naive T cells, which appeared more diverse than memory cells.

In the case of this clone: Its antigen is not known.

Repertoires were generated with immunoSEQ multiplex PCR, while TCRdb's copy carries only in-frame clones and drops some. Of approximately 75,000 clones in the sample, 93% were seen once. Germline V gene sequence: CDR1 SQVTM, CDR2 ANQGSEA. The CDR3 runs to 13 residues. The V and J ends lost 0 bases and 12 bases, in that order; junction bases with no gene match: 10. The sequence was obtained from a human donor in good health. V usage is TRBV29-1 and J usage is TRBJ1-1; 7 bases line up with TRBD1. The source material was CD8+ T cells sorted from blood. In DNA, the CDR3 is TGCAGCGTTGAAGATTCGGACAGGTCTTCACCTTTCTTT. Protein: CSVEDSDRSSPFF.